This T cell receptor (beta chain) was found in a study of metastatic and nonmetastatic thyroid tumors. About the study: Repertoires of blood and of tissue (tumor or nodule) from malignant and benign thyroid patients were compared. Regarding the study as a whole: Compared with benign nodules, malignant thyroid tumors were reported to have significantly higher TCR beta diversity in both blood and tumor.

This clone was found many times. Its specificity is unknown. In the original workflow: For papillary thyroid cancer, a distant-metastasis classifier was constructed from CDR3 differences observed across clinicopathological groups. With MiXCR, TCRdb called clones anew from the PCR reads. The V and J calls follow TCRdb's processing rather than the paper's. The table records tens of thousands of clones, 25% to 30% of them present only once. Patients underwent thyroid surgery, and none had received any treatment before it. This sequence originates from a female donor with papillary thyroid cancer or a benign thyroid nodule (not recorded which). Some clones in this sample may be carry-over from other donors' samples. Sequencing used blood.

This CDR3 is CASSLEVDTEAFF. For the CDR3, the DNA is TGTGCCAGCAGCTTGGAGGTAGACACTGAAGCTTTCTTT. The V gene is TRBV5-4, the J gene TRBJ1-1; D unresolved. CDR3 length: 13 residues. The V gene lost 0 bases and the J gene lost 3 bases, with 6 bases spanning the gap. Germline CDR1 is SGHNT and CDR2 is YYREEE (reference sequence).